The 9 T cell receptor beta chains below come from one sample, sequenced in a study of T cell repertoires in cytomegalovirus infection (dated by TCRdb to between 2018 and 2021). The sample's treatment or condition, from its label and the paper: in vitro stimulation with specific CMV peptide epitopes to enrich CMV-specific T cells. Sequencing relied on an Illumina HiSeq 1500. Starting from the raw public reads, TCRdb applied fastp trimming at Q25, assembled clones with MiXCR and retained in-frame beta chains. Every CDR3 protein is listed once, alongside the most common genes and DNA of its rows. Across this sample there are approximately 1,000,000 distinct CDR3 sequences, with around 30% seen only once. The ten largest clones take up around an eighth of the sample. These TCRs are of unknown antigen specificity. The sequences come from cultured CD8+ T cells from PBMCs, collected from culture after CMV antigen stimulation. These receptors originate from a human donor in good health (CMV status not recorded). Some clones in this sample may be carry-over from other donors' samples.

There are many counts of this clonotype. For the CDR3, the DNA is TGTGCCAGCAGCCCAGTGGGAGATACGCAGTATTTT. This translates into CASSPVGDTQYF. The gene calls are TRBV7-6 and TRBJ2-3; no firm D call. The ends were cut back, 5 bases at V and 5 bases at J, with 8 bases in the middle. Per germline, CDR1 SGHVS and CDR2 FNYEAQ. The CDR3 is made up of 12 amino acids.

In its sample, this clonotype was seen a few times. V gene TRBV6-1 combines with J gene TRBJ1-2, with 12 bases identical to TRBD1. The length of the CDR3 is 13 residues. After removal of 6 bases from V and 8 bases from J, the junction contained 4 bases not matched to a gene. The germline gives CDR1 MNHNS, CDR2 SASEGT. As DNA, the CDR3 is TGTGCCAGCAGCTGGGACAGGGGGCGAGGCTACACCTTC. Amino acids: CASSWDRGRGYTF.

This clonotype was picked up many times. In DNA form, the CDR3 reads TGTGCCAGCAGCCCTCGTCAGGGGGCGGGGGATCAGCCCCAGCATTTT. Translation: CASSPRQGAGDQPQHF. The chain is built from TRBV7-3 and TRBJ1-5; 8 bases align to TRBD1. The V segment lost 5 bases and the J segment 5 bases; nucleotides outside the gene matches: 11. Germline CDR1 reads SGHTA; CDR2 reads FQGTGA. The CDR3 is 16 amino acids.

This rearrangement joins TRBV3-1 to TRBJ2-7, with TRBD1 as a possible D gene (5 bases). Trimming cost V 4 bases and J 5 bases, with 15 bases left between them. Germline loops: CDR1 LGHDT, CDR2 YNNKEL (reference sequence). There are 14 residues in the CDR3. Here the CDR3 reads CASSPFRVGDEQYF. CDR3 coding DNA: TGTGCCAGCAGCCCCTTCAGGGTTGGGGACGAGCAGTACTTC.

This clonotype was seen only a few times. The DNA for the CDR3 is TGTGCCAGCAGTTACTCCGCGGGACAGGGGAATGGCTACACCTTC. Protein sequence: CASSYSAGQGNGYTF. The chain joins TRBV6-2 or TRBV6-3 to TRBJ1-2, with 10 bases that match TRBD1. This CDR3 spans 15 amino acids. Looked up from germline, CDR1 is MNHEY and CDR2 is SVGEGT. Trimming took 0 bases from V and 6 from J; bases not matched to a gene: 4.

This clonotype was observed many times. The chain couples TRBV7-2 to TRBJ2-2; D ambiguous. V was trimmed by 1 base and J by 6 bases, leaving 6 bases between them. CDR1 is SGHTA and CDR2 is FQGNSA in the germline V gene. The CDR3 contains 13 residues. The CDR3 region is CASSLDLPGELFF. The CDR3 DNA follows: TGTGCCAGCAGCTTAGACCTCCCCGGGGAGCTGTTTTTT.

This clonotype showed up just a few times. A much larger clone lies one base from this, so it may be a read error. The chain has TRBV6-1 and TRBJ2-3; no clear D gene. Germline assignment: CDR1 MNHNS and CDR2 SASEGT. The length of the CDR3 is 13 residues. V was clipped by 5 bases and J by 2 bases, with 8 bases between them. The CDR3 loop is CASSWAITDTQYF. DNA of the CDR3: TGTGCCAGCAGTTGGGCCATCACAGATACGCAGTATTTT.

A note on this clonotype: The junction departs from germline at one end; a sequencing error may be responsible. The V call is TRBV14, the J call TRBJ2-5, with a weak D call TRBD2 (5 bases). Germline CDR1 is SGHDN and CDR2 is FVKESK. This CDR3 is built from 17 residues. CDR3 bases: TGTGCCAGTAGCCAAGAGTTCCAAGGAGGATTGGAGAAGACCCAGTACTTC. It translates to CASSQEFQGGLEKTQYF.

The chain couples TRBV20-1 to TRBJ2-1; D call uncertain. Germline loops: CDR1 DFQATT, CDR2 SNEGSKA (reference sequence). The CDR3 covers 11 residues. Trimming left V 2 bases short and J 9 bases short, with 8 bases between. CDR3 loop: CSARIRPEQFF. CDR3 in DNA: TGCAGTGCTAGAATCAGGCCTGAGCAGTTCTTC.